This T cell receptor (beta chain) is drawn from a study of cytomegalovirus exposure and HLA in healthy donors. Findings and limits, study-wide: Donor immune exposure was known only as CMV serostatus.

On this clone itself: Its antigen is not identified.

Primers for the PCR totalled 60 Vbeta and 13 Jbeta. Original data processing: Per a later analysis, the number of unique TCR beta chains was approximately 80 million, of which about 11 million were shared. Clones were read by immunoSEQ multiplex PCR, and TCRdb kept only the in-frame ones, dropping some. Clone size and the V and J calls come from that table; the DNA yielded D and trimming. The sample lists some 150,000 clones; 70% to 85% were seen once. Deletions cut 3 bases from V and 13 bases from J, with 13 bases between. Germline CDR1 and CDR2: SGHTA and FQGNSA. This CDR3 spans 12 amino acids. J is TRBJ2-4 and V is TRBV7-2, with no clear D. The receptor was isolated from a man aged 25 to 45 in good health and CMV-seronegative. Sequencing was performed on PBMCs. The CDR3: CASSFDTPLQYF. The CDR3 coding sequence is TGTGCCAGCAGCTTCGATACTCCTTTACAGTACTTC.